This T cell receptor (beta chain) was sequenced for a study of blood T cell repertoires in COVID-19. Study as a whole: Sample material is recorded as cDNA or gDNA derived from T cells, B-cell-depleted T cells, or PBMCs.

Per the original methods: Reference gene primer amplification in the assay estimated nucleated cell counts. This table comes from immunoSEQ multiplex PCR, and its TCRdb copy is limited to in-frame clones, with some not included. That table furnishes V, J and clone size, whereas the DNA furnished D and trimming. Of roughly 190,000 clones in the sample, around nine tenths are singletons; the top ten hold around 3.3%. The TCR comes from a man between 65 and 85 years old with acute or convalescent COVID-19. Material: peripheral blood.

The DNA of the CDR3 is TGTGCCAGCAGTGATGGAGGCTATGGCTACACCTTC. Translating gives CASSDGGYGYTF. The chain uses TRBV2 and TRBJ1-2, with D uncertain. The CDR3 covers 12 residues. V lost 3 bases, J lost 4 bases, and 6 bases lay in between. The germline gives CDR1 SNHLY, CDR2 FYNNEI.